This entry concerns a single T cell receptor (beta chain). V was pared by 2 bases and J by 2 bases, with 10 bases between. Germline V gives CDR1 ENHRY, CDR2 SYGVKD. This CDR3 is built from 14 residues. This record comes from a study of control samples from healthy donors and cancer patients. This table comes from immunoSEQ multiplex PCR, and its TCRdb copy is limited to in-frame clones, with some not included. The sample shows some 100,000 clones, approximately 90% of them seen only once. This receptor was identified in a human donor in good health. The donor label of this sample is uncertain. The chain is built from TRBV10-3 and TRBJ2-7; tentatively, D is TRBD2 (6 bases). The specimen sequenced was blood. The CDR3 DNA reads TGTGCCATCAGTGAGGGTAGCGGAGCCTACGAGCAGTACTTC. Translating it yields CAISEGSGAYEQYF.